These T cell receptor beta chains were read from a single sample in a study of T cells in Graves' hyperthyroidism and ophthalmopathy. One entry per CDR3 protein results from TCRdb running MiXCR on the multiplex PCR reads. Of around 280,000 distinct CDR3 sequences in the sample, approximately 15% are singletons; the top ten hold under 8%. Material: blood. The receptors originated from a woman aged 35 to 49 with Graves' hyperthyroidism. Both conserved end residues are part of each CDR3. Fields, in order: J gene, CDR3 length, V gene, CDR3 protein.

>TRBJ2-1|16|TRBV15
CATSRDMGEGGNEQFF
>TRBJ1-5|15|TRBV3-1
CASSQGVRPAATKHF
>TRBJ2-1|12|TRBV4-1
CASSQVLGEQFF
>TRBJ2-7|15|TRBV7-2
CASSPTVVGAYEQYF
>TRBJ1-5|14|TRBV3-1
CASSQATDNQPQHF
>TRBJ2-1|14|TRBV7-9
CASSPSSGWDEQFF
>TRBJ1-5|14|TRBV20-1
CSARSLGGNQPQHF
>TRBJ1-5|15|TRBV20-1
CSAERRNLINQPQHF
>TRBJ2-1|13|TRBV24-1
CATSDPLSNEQFF
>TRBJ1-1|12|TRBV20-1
CSARKSNTEAFF
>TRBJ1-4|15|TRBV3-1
CASSQDGRHNEKLFF
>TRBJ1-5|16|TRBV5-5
CASSSTPTSSNQPQHF
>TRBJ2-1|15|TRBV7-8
CATSNRDVVQSEQFF
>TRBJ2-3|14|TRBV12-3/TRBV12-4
CASSLVGDTDTQYF
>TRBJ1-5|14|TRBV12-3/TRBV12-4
CASSGGFVNRPQHF
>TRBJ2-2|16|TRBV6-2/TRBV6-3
CASRGGSGANTGELFF
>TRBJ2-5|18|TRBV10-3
CAISAPSLTSGSFETQYF
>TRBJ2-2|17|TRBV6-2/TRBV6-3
CASSPPWGGPNTGELFF
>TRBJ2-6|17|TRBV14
CASSPLSRGFGANVLTF
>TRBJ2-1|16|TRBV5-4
CASSIGGPEKSYEQFF
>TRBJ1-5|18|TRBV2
CASRPPGQGFYSNQPQHF
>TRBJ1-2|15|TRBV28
CASSSRDRGTYGYTF
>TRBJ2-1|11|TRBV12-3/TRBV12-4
CASSGSSEQFF
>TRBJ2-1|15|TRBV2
CASSPGWGSYNEQFF
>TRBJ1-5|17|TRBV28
CASSPQWGQGVSQPQHF
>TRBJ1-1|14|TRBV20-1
CSAPRGGGSPEAFF
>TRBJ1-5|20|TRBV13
CASSLGMGQVLRESNQPQHF